This T cell receptor (beta chain) emerged from a study of shared clonotypes between healthy human individuals. About this clone itself: Its antigen is undetermined.

Tens of thousands of T cell genomes, or about 200 ng DNA, went into the sorted-subset replicate PCRs. Profiling relied on immunoSEQ multiplex PCR, and the TCRdb table lists in-frame clones only, not all of them. This table has approximately 740,000 clones, 92% appearing once. V gave up 5 bases and J gave up 1 base, with 11 bases separating them. The CDR3 is 14 residues long. Germline V gene data show CDR1 as MNHEY and CDR2 as SMNVEV (reference sequence). The naive CD8 subset, CD45RO-negative cells positively selected for CCR7, excluded terminally differentiated effector memory CD45RA+ cells. There were only Caucasian adults among the donors, and all lived in Nashville, Tennessee. Points from the study as a whole: It was expected that sequencing depth would affect clonotype sharing among donors. Sharing across four donors was highest in naive CD4 (roughly 5%) and lowest in memory CD8 (0.4%).

The genes are TRBV27 and TRBJ1-1, with a possible D match to TRBD1 (5 bases). Sequenced material: naive CD8+ T cells sorted from blood. The source of this sequence is a man younger than 40 in good health. This CDR3 reads CASSDRQKNTEAFF. CDR3 in DNA: TGTGCCAGCAGTGACCGACAGAAGAACACTGAAGCTTTCTTT.